The 27 T cell receptor beta chains reported below all come from one sample, sequenced in a study of graft-versus-host responses after intestinal transplantation (dated by TCRdb to the early 2020s). This specimen's time point label, per the study, means: cells obtained before transplantation from donor or recipient. Their antigen targets remain unknown. The library was built by means of the immunoSEQ multiplex PCR assay. TCRdb re-hosts the immuneACCESS table, in-frame sequences only. Its copies lack some clones; in the studies checked, an unresolved V gene accounts for under half of them, and the cause for the rest is not known. This sample is represented by roughly 120,000 clones; about 94% of them were singletons. 0.4% to 0.55% of the sample comes from the top ten. The source material was unstimulated CD8+ T cells sorted from spleen or lymph node cells, sampled before intestinal transplant. These receptors were taken from a human donor who received an intestinal transplant.

V gene TRBV18 combines with J gene TRBJ2-3, with D unclear. CDR3 length: 15 amino acids. V lost 5 bases, J lost 4 bases, and 16 bases lay in between. Per the germline V gene, CDR1 is KGHSH and CDR2 is LQKENI. The CDR3: CASSATDFGADTQYF. CDR3 bases: TGTGCCAGCTCAGCGACTGACTTTGGGGCAGATACGCAGTATTTT. The variable domain in full, completed from reference TRBV18 and TRBJ2-3, reads NAGVMQNPRHLVRRRGQEARLRCSPMKGHSHVYWYRQLPEEGLKFMVYLQKENIIDESGMPKERFSAEFPKEGPSILRIQQVVRGDSAAYFCASSATDFGADTQYFGPGTRLTVL.

Only a few counts were recorded for this clone. The rearrangement uses TRBV11-2 and TRBJ2-2; 9 nucleotides align to TRBD1. V was clipped by 3 bases and J by 5 bases; unmatched bases: 4. The CDR3 has 15 residues. In germline, CDR1 is SGHAT, CDR2 FQNNGV. CDR3 region: CASSFRDRDTGELFF. CDR3 in DNA: TGTGCCAGCAGCTTCCGGGACAGGGATACCGGGGAGCTGTTTTTT. The full variable domain, with the rest looked up from reference TRBV11-2 and TRBJ2-2, is EAGVAQSPRYKIIEKRQSVAFWCNPISGHATLYWYQQILGQGPKLLIQFQNNGVVDDSQLPKDRFSAERLKGVDSTLKIQPAKLEDSAVYLCASSFRDRDTGELFFGEGSRLTVL.

The genes are TRBV19 and TRBJ1-4; D might be TRBD1 (5 bases). CDR3 length equals 14 residues. Trimming removed 6 bases at V and 2 bases at J, with 10 bases between. In germline, CDR1 is LNHDA, CDR2 SQIVND (reference sequence). The CDR3 DNA is TGTGCCAGTAGGCCCGGGGGGACTAATGAAAAACTGTTTTTT. Encoded protein: CASRPGGTNEKLFF.

As concerns this clone: Here the CDR3 omits its conserved ending phenylalanine or tryptophan, so a read error is the likely source. The chain links TRBV5-1 to TRBJ1-2, with D maybe TRBD1 (5 bases). Trimming took 5 bases from V and 2 from J, leaving 22 bases between them. The CDR3 loop spans 17 amino acids. Germline values: CDR1 SGHRS, CDR2 YFSETQ. CDR3 loop: CASSYPRDPQGNYGYTV. The DNA of the CDR3 is TGCGCCAGCAGTTATCCGCGGGACCCGCAAGGAAACTATGGCTACACCGTC.

In DNA, the CDR3 is TGTGCCAGCAGCGTAGCAGATAACTATGGCTACACCTTC. It codes for CASSVADNYGYTF. The V and J genes are TRBV9 and TRBJ1-2; no clear D gene. Germline CDR1 is SGDLS and CDR2 is YYNGEE. CDR3 length equals 13 residues. V gave up 0 bases and J gave up 1 base, with 4 bases separating them.

This clone was seen a handful of times. The rearrangement uses TRBV19 and TRBJ2-7; D is unresolved. Deletions cut 5 bases from V and 0 bases from J, with 11 bases between. The CDR3 sequence is 14 residues long. CDR1 is LNHDA, CDR2 SQIVND, per germline (reference sequence). DNA for the CDR3: TGTGCCAGTAGTCTACAGATCAGCTCCTACGAGCAGTACTTC. Translated: CASSLQISSYEQYF.

This chain links TRBV27 with TRBJ2-7; D is unresolved. This CDR3 spans 16 amino acids. Germline assignment: CDR1 MNHEY and CDR2 SMNVEV (reference sequence). V lost 7 bases, J lost 3 bases, and 22 bases lay in between. In DNA form, the CDR3 reads TGTGCCAGCAAGTCCAGACCCTCCAGAACTGACTACGAGCAGTACTTC. This gives the protein CASKSRPSRTDYEQYF.

The chain combines TRBV9 with TRBJ2-7; TRBD2 matches 12 bases. With V trimmed by 0 bases and J by 5 bases, 3 bases remained unmatched. The germline gives CDR1 SGDLS, CDR2 YYNGEE. The CDR3 extends over 15 amino acids. The CDR3 region has the DNA TGTGCCAGCAGCGTAGGGGGACTAGCGGGTGACGAGCAGTACTTC. Translating it yields CASSVGGLAGDEQYF.

The chain has TRBV10-2 and TRBJ2-5, with 9 bases fitting TRBD2. CDR1 WSHSY and CDR2 SAAADI come from the germline V gene. CDR3 size: 14 residues. Trimming took 5 bases from V and 5 from J; bases not matched to a gene: 6. DNA of the CDR3: TGCGCCAGCAGTAATAGCGGGAGAGGCGAGACCCAGTACTTC. It encodes CASSNSGRGETQYF.

This chain uses TRBV5-6 with TRBJ2-7; D remains unclear. The CDR3 contains 14 residues. V was shortened by 0 bases and J by 2 bases, with 9 bases between the two germline ends. Germline loops: CDR1 SGHDT, CDR2 YYEEEE. CDR3 loop: CASSLVELPYEQYF. The CDR3 DNA reads as TGTGCCAGCAGCTTGGTAGAATTGCCCTACGAGCAGTACTTC.

This clone showed up just a few times. The J gene is TRBJ2-7, the V gene TRBV18, with D tentatively TRBD1 or TRBD2 (6 bases each). The CDR3 contains 12 residues. Looked up from germline, CDR1 is KGHSH and CDR2 is LQKENI. Deletions cut 3 bases from V and 6 bases from J, with 9 bases between. CDR3 region: CASSPGGGEQYF. The CDR3 nucleotides are TGTGCCAGCTCACCGGGGGGCGGCGAGCAGTACTTC. Combining the CDR3 with reference TRBV18 and TRBJ2-7 gives the whole variable domain NAGVMQNPRHLVRRRGQEARLRCSPMKGHSHVYWYRQLPEEGLKFMVYLQKENIIDESGMPKERFSAEFPKEGPSILRIQQVVRGDSAAYFCASSPGGGEQYFGPGTRLTVT.

The chain couples TRBV27 to TRBJ1-2; no clear D. The ends were cut back, 6 bases at V and 2 bases at J, with 16 bases in the middle. There are 15 residues in the CDR3. Germline V gives CDR1 MNHEY, CDR2 SMNVEV (reference sequence). CDR3: CASSPGSQPNYGYTF. In DNA, the CDR3 is TGTGCCAGCAGCCCCGGGTCACAGCCGAACTATGGCTACACCTTC.

V gene TRBV29-1 combines with J gene TRBJ1-3; perhaps TRBD1 as D (6 bases). Germline lookup yields CDR1 SQVTM and CDR2 ANQGSEA. Trimming removed 4 bases at V and 2 bases at J, with 9 bases between. This CDR3 spans 13 amino acids. DNA for the CDR3: TGCAGCGTTGGAGGGGGTGCTGGAAACACCATATATTTT. As protein: CSVGGGAGNTIYF.

The V and J genes are TRBV6-5 and TRBJ2-4; a weak D match, TRBD1 (5 bases). Germline loops: CDR1 MNHEY, CDR2 SVGAGI. The CDR3 spans 13 residues. Trimming stripped 5 bases from V and 13 bases from J, with 18 bases between. CDR3 in DNA: TGTGCCAGCAGTAATGAATTAGGGGCTGGACAGTACTTC. Translating it yields CASSNELGAGQYF.

The V and J genes are TRBV7-9 and TRBJ2-7; D remains unclear. The germline V gene has CDR1 SEHNR and CDR2 FQNEAQ (reference sequence). Trimming left V 4 bases short and J 4 bases short, with 14 bases between. The CDR3 runs to 14 residues. CDR3 DNA: TGTGCCAGCAGCTCCGAATCACAGAGTTACGAGCAGTACTTC. Its protein product is CASSSESQSYEQYF.

The chain employs TRBV9 and TRBJ1-1; 7 bases are a match to TRBD1. Germline V lookup: CDR1 SGDLS, CDR2 YYNGEE. The CDR3 loop spans 14 amino acids. V dropped 2 bases and J dropped 5; count of bases not matched to a gene: 6. In nucleotides, the CDR3 is TGTGCCAGCAGCGTTGCCCAGGGGGGGACTGAAGCTTTCTTT. Translating gives CASSVAQGGTEAFF.

V is TRBV29-1 and J is TRBJ2-5, with 12 bases that match TRBD2. CDR3 length equals 14 residues. The V gene end was trimmed by 7 bases and the J gene end by 2 bases; junction bases not matched to a gene: 5. The V gene's germline CDR1 is SQVTM and CDR2 ANQGSEA. CDR3 region: CSGGLAGRQETQYF. The CDR3 nucleotides are TGCAGCGGGGGACTAGCGGGCCGACAAGAGACCCAGTACTTC.

The chain couples TRBV4-1 to TRBJ2-1, with no clear D. The CDR3 extends over 16 amino acids. V shed 0 bases and J shed 1 base, with 10 bases lying between them. Germline V gene sequence: CDR1 MGHRA, CDR2 YSYEKL. CDR3 DNA sequence: TGCGCCAGCAGCCAAGAATTGGCAGCGTCCTACAATGAGCAGTTCTTC. It translates to CASSQELAASYNEQFF.

The rearrangement joins TRBV5-1 to TRBJ2-7; D is possibly TRBD1 (6 bases). Looked up from germline, CDR1 is SGHRS and CDR2 is YFSETQ. The CDR3 loop spans 13 amino acids. V was pared by 2 bases and J by 4 bases, with 10 bases between. The CDR3 region has the DNA TGCGCCAGCAGCTTACAGGGCGATTACGAGCAGTACTTC. Residues: CASSLQGDYEQYF. The whole variable domain, filled in from reference TRBV5-1 and TRBJ2-7, reads KAGVTQTPRYLIKTRGQQVTLSCSPISGHRSVSWYQQTPGQGLQFLFEYFSETQRNKGNFPGRFSGRQFSNSRSEMNVSTLELGDSALYLCASSLQGDYEQYFGPGTRLTVT.

The rearrangement links TRBV21-1 to TRBJ1-1. TRBV21-1 is a pseudogene. The CDR3 loop spans 10 amino acids. This CDR3 reads CASSKPKAFF. CDR3 in DNA: TGTGCCAGCAGCAAACCTAAGGCTTTCTTT.

The chain couples TRBV15 to TRBJ1-2; possibly TRBD1 for D (6 bases). CDR1 and CDR2 from the germline V gene are LNHNV and YYDKDF (reference sequence). The CDR3 is 14 amino acids. V was pared by 7 bases and J by 5 bases, with 17 bases between. CDR3 residues: CATKDAGEPYGYTF. CDR3 DNA: TGTGCCACCAAGGACGCAGGGGAACCGTATGGCTACACCTTC.

This clone was detected only once. The V call is TRBV28, the J call TRBJ1-1; the D is unclear. The CDR3 extends over 15 amino acids. Per the germline V gene, CDR1 is MDHEN and CDR2 is SYDVKM. Trimming removed 4 bases at V and 4 bases at J, with 16 bases between. For the CDR3, the DNA is TGTGCCAGCAGTTCCCCTATTACTTCAGGCACTGAAGCTTTCTTT. Amino acids: CASSSPITSGTEAFF.

This chain connects TRBV5-1 to TRBJ2-7, with D possibly being TRBD1 (6 bases). Per germline, CDR1 SGHRS and CDR2 YFSETQ. The V end was cut by 1 base, the J end by 0 bases, with 17 bases between. This CDR3 has 17 amino acids. The CDR3 coding sequence is TGCGCCAGCAGCTTGTGGCACACAGGGTCGGGCTCCTACGAGCAGTACTTC. Translated, it gives CASSLWHTGSGSYEQYF.

The V gene is TRBV5-4, the J gene TRBJ2-7, with TRBD2 identical over 12 bases. This CDR3 is 16 amino acids long. With 3 bases clipped from V and 5 bases from J, the junction kept 9 bases outside the gene matches. Germline V gene data show CDR1 as SGHNT and CDR2 as YYREEE (reference sequence). The DNA of the CDR3 is TGTGCCAGCAGCTCTTCCGGACTAGCGGGACCTGACGAGCAGTACTTC. Translation gives CASSSSGLAGPDEQYF.

The chain carries TRBV5-4 and TRBJ2-7; 7 bases are shared with TRBD1. The CDR3 spans 16 residues. CDR1 is SGHNT and CDR2 is YYREEE in the germline V gene (reference sequence). Unmatched junction bases numbered 12, after V lost 4 bases and J lost 2 bases. The CDR3 region has the DNA TGTGCCAGCAGCCTCAAACCGGGACAGCCAACCTACGAGCAGTACTTC. It encodes CASSLKPGQPTYEQYF. Supplemented by reference TRBV5-4 and TRBJ2-7, the full variable domain reads ETGVTQSPTHLIKTRGQQVTLRCSSQSGHNTVSWYQQALGQGPQFIFQYYREEENGRGNFPPRFSGLQFPNYSSELNVNALELDDSALYLCASSLKPGQPTYEQYFGPGTRLTVT.

The chain links TRBV12-5 to TRBJ2-3; no firm D call. The CDR3 totals 13 residues. V lost 2 bases and J lost 2, with 5 bases in between. Germline V gene lookup returns CDR1 LGHNT and CDR2 FRNRAP. The CDR3 DNA sequence: TGTGCTAGTGGTTTGCAGTCCACAGATACGCAGTATTTT. It translates to CASGLQSTDTQYF.

The rearrangement uses TRBV27 and TRBJ1-1; D not resolved. Trimming cost V 0 bases and J 1 base, with 6 bases left between them. CDR1 is MNHEY and CDR2 is SMNVEV in the germline V gene (reference sequence). CDR3 length: 14 amino acids. This CDR3 is CASSLSKTNTEAFF. The CDR3 nucleotides are TGTGCCAGCAGTTTATCGAAGACGAACACTGAAGCTTTCTTT.